These T cell receptor beta chains were read from a single sample in a study of shared clonotypes between healthy human individuals. Repertoires were generated with immunoSEQ multiplex PCR, while TCRdb's copy carries only in-frame clones and drops some. The repertoire holds about 700,000 clones, with around 72% as singletons. The sequenced sample was memory CD4+ T cells sorted from blood. These receptors all stem from a woman in her twenties or thirties in good health. The CDR3 runs from the conserved cysteine through the conserved F or W. D genes are given only for firm matches. The listing skips clone size in some rows; elsewhere it reads once, few, many or a size class.

>TRBV6-1|TRBD1|many|TRBJ1-5|14
CASRGQGGPQPQHF
TGTGCCAGCAGGGGACAGGGTGGTCCTCAGCCCCAGCATTTT
>TRBV28|.|.|TRBJ2-2|16
CASSQRGGGYTGELFF
TGTGCCAGCAGTCAGCGGGGAGGGGGCTACACCGGGGAGCTGTTTTTT
>TRBV6-1|.|.|TRBJ1-1|17
CASSEGLRRTLKAEAFF
TGTGCCAGCAGTGAAGGACTCAGGAGGACCCTCAAGGCTGAAGCTTTCTTT
>TRBV28|.|few|TRBJ1-2|14
CASSLTRTDYGYTF
TGTGCCAGCAGTTTAACCCGGACAGACTATGGCTACACCTTC
>TRBV5-1|TRBD1|.|TRBJ2-3|15
CASSRGQGVADTQYF
TGCGCCAGCAGCCGCGGACAGGGAGTAGCAGATACGCAGTATTTT
>TRBV28|.|.|TRBJ2-1|12
CASSFRRGEQFF
TGTGCCAGCAGTTTTCGCAGGGGCGAGCAGTTCTTC
>TRBV2|.|.|TRBJ2-3|12
CATSLGTDTQYF
TGTGCCACTAGCCTAGGGACAGATACGCAGTATTTT
>TRBV21-1|.|.|TRBJ2-7|13
CASSKGGRNEQYF
TGTGCCAGCAGCAAGGGGGGAAGGAACGAGCAGTACTTC
>TRBV18|.|.|TRBJ2-7|15
CASSPGIGTDYEQYF
TGTGCCAGCTCACCGGGGATTGGGACTGACTACGAGCAGTACTTC
>TRBV28|TRBD2|.|TRBJ2-3|18
CASRTRLSGRAGGDTQYF
TGTGCCAGCAGGACCAGATTAAGCGGGAGGGCCGGGGGAGATACGCAGTATTTT
>TRBV19|.|few|TRBJ1-5|14
CASRMGRDAQPQHF
TGTGCCAGTAGAATGGGCAGGGACGCTCAGCCCCAGCATTTT
>TRBV11-2|.|.|TRBJ1-3|16
CASSLEDWSSGNTIYF
TGTGCCAGCAGCTTGGAGGACTGGAGCTCTGGAAACACCATATATTTT
>TRBV6-5|.|.|TRBJ1-3|16
CASSYSRQTSGNTIYF
TGTGCCAGCAGTTACTCGAGACAGACCTCTGGAAACACCATATATTTT
>TRBV5-8|TRBD2|.|TRBJ2-7|14
CASRFPGGGYEQYF
TGTGCCAGCAGATTTCCGGGGGGAGGGTACGAGCAGTACTTC
>TRBV7-9|.|.|TRBJ1-2|13
CASSLQTDVSYTF
TGTGCCAGCAGCTTACAGACGGACGTTAGCTACACCTTC
>TRBV5-1|.|few|TRBJ2-1|13
CASSLIGQNEQFF
TGCGCCAGCAGCTTGATAGGCCAGAATGAGCAGTTCTTC
>TRBV6-5|TRBD2|.|TRBJ2-1|15
CASSYDLAGGYEQFF
TGTGCCAGCAGTTACGATCTAGCGGGAGGGTATGAGCAGTTCTTC
>TRBV2|.|.|TRBJ1-5|13
CASTYTQGQPQHF
TGTGCCAGCACCTACACTCAGGGTCAGCCCCAGCATTTT
>TRBV14|.|.|TRBJ1-5|13
CASSPDLNQPQHF
TGTGCCAGCAGTCCGGACCTTAATCAGCCCCAGCATTTT
>TRBV11-2|.|.|TRBJ2-1|15
CASSLVVDGTSEQFF
TGTGCCAGCAGCTTAGTGGTCGACGGGACTTCAGAGCAGTTCTTC
>TRBV6-6|.|.|TRBJ1-1|14
CASTLPAGQTEAFF
TGTGCCAGCACTTTACCCGCAGGGCAAACTGAAGCTTTCTTT
>TRBV7-8|.|few|TRBJ2-2|14
CASSLQTNTGELFF
TGTGCCAGCAGCCTACAAACGAACACCGGGGAGCTGTTTTTT
>TRBV19|.|.|TRBJ2-7|16
CASSIRTSGDSYEQYF
TGTGCCAGTAGTATCCGTACCAGCGGAGATTCCTACGAGCAGTACTTC
>TRBV18|.|.|TRBJ1-1|12
CASSQQGEEAFF
TGTGCCAGCTCACAACAGGGAGAGGAAGCTTTCTTT
>TRBV5-1|TRBD2|.|TRBJ2-7|14
CASSLASGGDEQYF
TGCGCCAGCAGCTTGGCTTCGGGAGGTGACGAGCAGTACTTC
>TRBV6-1|TRBD2|.|TRBJ2-3|14
CASSWTSVADTQYF
TGTGCCAGCAGCTGGACTAGCGTTGCAGATACGCAGTATTTT